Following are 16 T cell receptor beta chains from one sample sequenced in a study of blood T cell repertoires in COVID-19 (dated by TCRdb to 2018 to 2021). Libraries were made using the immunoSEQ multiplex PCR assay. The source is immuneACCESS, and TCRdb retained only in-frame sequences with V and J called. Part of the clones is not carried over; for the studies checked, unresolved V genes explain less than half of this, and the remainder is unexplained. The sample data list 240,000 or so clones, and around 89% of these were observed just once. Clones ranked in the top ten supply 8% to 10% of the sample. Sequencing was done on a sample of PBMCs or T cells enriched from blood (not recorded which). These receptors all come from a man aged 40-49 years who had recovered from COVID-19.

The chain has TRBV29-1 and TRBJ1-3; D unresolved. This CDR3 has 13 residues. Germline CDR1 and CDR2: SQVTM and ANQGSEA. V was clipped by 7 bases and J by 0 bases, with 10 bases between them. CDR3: CSAAESSGNTIYF. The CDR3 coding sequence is TGCAGCGCTGCCGAGAGCTCTGGAAACACCATATATTTT.

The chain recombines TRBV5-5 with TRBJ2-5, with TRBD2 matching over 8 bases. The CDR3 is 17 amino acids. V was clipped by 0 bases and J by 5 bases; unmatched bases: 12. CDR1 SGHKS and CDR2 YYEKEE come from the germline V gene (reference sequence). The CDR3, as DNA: TGTGCCAGCAGCTTGGTCCGGTCAGCGGGAGCGGTTGAGACCCAGTACTTC. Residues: CASSLVRSAGAVETQYF.

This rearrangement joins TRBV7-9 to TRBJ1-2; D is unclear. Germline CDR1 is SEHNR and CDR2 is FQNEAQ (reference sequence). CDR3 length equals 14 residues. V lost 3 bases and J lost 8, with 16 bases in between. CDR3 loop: CASSFGRNPLGYTF. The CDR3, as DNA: TGTGCCAGCAGCTTTGGGAGAAACCCCCTCGGCTACACCTTC.

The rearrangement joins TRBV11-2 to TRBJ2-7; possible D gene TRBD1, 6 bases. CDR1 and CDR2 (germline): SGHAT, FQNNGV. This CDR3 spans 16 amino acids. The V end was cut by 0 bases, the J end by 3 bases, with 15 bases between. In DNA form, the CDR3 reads TGTGCCAGCAGCTTAGATGGGACAACGGTCATCTACGAGCAGTACTTC. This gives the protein CASSLDGTTVIYEQYF.

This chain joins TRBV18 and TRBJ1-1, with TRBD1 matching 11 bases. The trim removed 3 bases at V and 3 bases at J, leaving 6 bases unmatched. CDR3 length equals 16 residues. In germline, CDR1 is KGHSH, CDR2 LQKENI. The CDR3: CASSPRTGGSYTEAFF. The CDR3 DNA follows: TGTGCCAGCTCACCGCGGACAGGGGGCTCATACACTGAAGCTTTCTTT.

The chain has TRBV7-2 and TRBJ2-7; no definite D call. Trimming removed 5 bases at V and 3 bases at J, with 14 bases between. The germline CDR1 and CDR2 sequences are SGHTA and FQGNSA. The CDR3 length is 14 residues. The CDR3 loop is CASSALVRNYEQYF. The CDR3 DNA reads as TGTGCCAGCAGCGCCCTTGTCAGGAACTACGAGCAGTACTTC.

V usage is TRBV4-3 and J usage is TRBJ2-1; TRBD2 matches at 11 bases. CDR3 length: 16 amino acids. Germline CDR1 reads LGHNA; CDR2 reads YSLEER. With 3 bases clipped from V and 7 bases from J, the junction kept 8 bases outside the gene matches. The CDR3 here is CASSHILAGVGNEQFF. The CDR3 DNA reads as TGCGCCAGCAGCCACATACTAGCGGGAGTGGGTAATGAGCAGTTCTTC.

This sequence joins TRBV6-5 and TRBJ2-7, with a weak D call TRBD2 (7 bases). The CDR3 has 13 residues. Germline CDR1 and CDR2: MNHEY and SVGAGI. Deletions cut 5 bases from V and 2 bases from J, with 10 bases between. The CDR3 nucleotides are TGTGCCAGCAGTATAGGGGGGGCCTACGAGCAGTACTTC. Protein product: CASSIGGAYEQYF.

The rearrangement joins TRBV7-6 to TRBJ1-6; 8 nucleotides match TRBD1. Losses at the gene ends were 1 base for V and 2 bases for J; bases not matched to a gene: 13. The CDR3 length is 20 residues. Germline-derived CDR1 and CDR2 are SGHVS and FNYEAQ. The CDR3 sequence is CASSLGNSRGRLPYNSPLHF. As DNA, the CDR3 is TGTGCCAGCAGCTTAGGGAATTCCAGGGGGCGCCTACCCTATAATTCACCCCTCCACTTT.

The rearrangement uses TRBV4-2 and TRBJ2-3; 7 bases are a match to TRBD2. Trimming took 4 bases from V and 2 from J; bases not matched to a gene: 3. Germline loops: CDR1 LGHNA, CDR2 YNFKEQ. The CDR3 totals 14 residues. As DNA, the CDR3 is TGTGCCAGCAGCCCTAGCGGATACACAGATACGCAGTATTTT. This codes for CASSPSGYTDTQYF.

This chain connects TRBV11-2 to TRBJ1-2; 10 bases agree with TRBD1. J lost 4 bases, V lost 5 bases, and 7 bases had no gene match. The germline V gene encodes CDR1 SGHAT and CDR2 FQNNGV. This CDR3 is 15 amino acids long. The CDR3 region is CASSAQDRGGYGYTF. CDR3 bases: TGTGCCAGCAGCGCCCAGGACAGGGGGGGCTATGGCTACACCTTC.

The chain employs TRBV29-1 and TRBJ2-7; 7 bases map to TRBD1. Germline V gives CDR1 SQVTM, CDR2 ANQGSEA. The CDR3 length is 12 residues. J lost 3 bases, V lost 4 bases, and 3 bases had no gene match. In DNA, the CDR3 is TGCAGCGTTGGGGCAGGGGGCTACGAGCAGTACTTC. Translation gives CSVGAGGYEQYF.

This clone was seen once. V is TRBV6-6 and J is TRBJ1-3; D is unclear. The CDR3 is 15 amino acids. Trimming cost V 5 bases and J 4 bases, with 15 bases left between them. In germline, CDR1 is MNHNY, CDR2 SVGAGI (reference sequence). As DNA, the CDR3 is TGTGCCAGCAGTAAAGACTCGAGGGTCGGAAACACCATATATTTT. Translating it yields CASSKDSRVGNTIYF.

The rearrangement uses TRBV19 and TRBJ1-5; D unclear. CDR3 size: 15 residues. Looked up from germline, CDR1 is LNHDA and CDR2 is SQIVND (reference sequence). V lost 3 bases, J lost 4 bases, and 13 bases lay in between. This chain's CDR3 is CASSIWRALNQPQHF. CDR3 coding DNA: TGTGCCAGTAGTATTTGGAGGGCTTTAAATCAGCCCCAGCATTTT.

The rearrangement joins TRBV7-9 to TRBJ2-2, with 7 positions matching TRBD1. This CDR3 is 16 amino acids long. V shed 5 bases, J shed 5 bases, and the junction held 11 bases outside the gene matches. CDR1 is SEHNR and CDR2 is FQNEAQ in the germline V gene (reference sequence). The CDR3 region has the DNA TGTGCCAGCAGCAAAACCGGGACAGCAATTACCGGGGAGCTGTTTTTT. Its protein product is CASSKTGTAITGELFF.

The CDR3 is CASSLAEIAVNTGELFF. The DNA for the CDR3 is TGTGCCAGCAGCTTAGCCGAGATAGCGGTGAACACCGGGGAGCTGTTTTTT. The chain joins TRBV11-2 to TRBJ2-2; D is perhaps TRBD2 (6 bases). V lost 1 base and J lost 1, with 13 bases in between. Germline V gives CDR1 SGHAT, CDR2 FQNNGV. The CDR3 has 17 amino acids.